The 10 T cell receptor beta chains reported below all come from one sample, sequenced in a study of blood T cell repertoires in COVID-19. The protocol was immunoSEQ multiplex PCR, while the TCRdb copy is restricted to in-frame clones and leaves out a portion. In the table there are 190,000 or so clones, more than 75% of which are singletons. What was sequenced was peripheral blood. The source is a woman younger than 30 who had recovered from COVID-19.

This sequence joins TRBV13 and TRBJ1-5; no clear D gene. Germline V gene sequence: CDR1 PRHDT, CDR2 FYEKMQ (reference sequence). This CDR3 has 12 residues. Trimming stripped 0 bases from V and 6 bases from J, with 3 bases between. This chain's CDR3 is CASSLGRQPQHF. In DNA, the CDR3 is TGTGCCAGCAGCTTAGGCCGTCAGCCCCAGCATTTT.

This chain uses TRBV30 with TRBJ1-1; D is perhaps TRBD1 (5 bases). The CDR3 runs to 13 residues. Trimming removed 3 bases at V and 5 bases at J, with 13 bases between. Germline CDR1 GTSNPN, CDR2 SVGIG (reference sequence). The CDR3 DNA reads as TGTGCCTGGAGGCACGGGGGAGGTACTGAAGCTTTCTTT. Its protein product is CAWRHGGGTEAFF.

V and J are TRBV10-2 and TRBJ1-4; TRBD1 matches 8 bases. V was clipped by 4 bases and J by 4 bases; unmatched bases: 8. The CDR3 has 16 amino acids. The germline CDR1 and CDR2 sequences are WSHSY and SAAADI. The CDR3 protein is CASSARGQANNEKLFF. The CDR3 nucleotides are TGCGCCAGCAGTGCGAGGGGACAGGCCAATAATGAAAAACTGTTTTTT.

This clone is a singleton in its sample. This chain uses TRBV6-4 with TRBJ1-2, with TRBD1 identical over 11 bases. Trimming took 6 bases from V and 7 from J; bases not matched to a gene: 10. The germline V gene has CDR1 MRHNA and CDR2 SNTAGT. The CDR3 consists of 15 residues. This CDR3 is CASSPGQGARGGYTF. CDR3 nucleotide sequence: TGTGCCAGCAGCCCCGGACAGGGGGCGAGGGGTGGCTACACCTTC.

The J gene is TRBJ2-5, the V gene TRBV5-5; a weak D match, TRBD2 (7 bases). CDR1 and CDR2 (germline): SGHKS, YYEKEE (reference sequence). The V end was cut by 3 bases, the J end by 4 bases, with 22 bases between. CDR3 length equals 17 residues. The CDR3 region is CASSWGSGGSQGETQYF. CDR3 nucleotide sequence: TGTGCCAGCAGCTGGGGCTCGGGGGGCAGTCAGGGAGAGACCCAGTACTTC.

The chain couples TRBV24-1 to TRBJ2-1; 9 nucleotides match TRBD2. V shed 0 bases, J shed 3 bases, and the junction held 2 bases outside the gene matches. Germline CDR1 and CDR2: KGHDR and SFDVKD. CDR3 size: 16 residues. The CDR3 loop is CATSDLKAGGYNEQFF. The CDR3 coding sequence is TGTGCCACCAGTGATTTGAAAGCGGGAGGCTACAATGAGCAGTTCTTC.

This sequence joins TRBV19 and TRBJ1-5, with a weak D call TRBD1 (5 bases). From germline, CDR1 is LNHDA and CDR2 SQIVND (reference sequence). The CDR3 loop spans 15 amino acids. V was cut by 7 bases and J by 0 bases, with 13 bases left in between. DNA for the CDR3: TGTGCCAGTACCCAAACAGGAAATAGCAATCAGCCCCAGCATTTT. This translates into CASTQTGNSNQPQHF.

CDR3 protein: CASSSPPGGMYEQYV. The DNA for the CDR3 is TGTGCCAGCAGTTCCCCCCCGGGGGGGATGTACGAGCAGTACGTC. This chain links TRBV28 with TRBJ2-7; TRBD2 aligns across 8 bases. The length of the CDR3 is 15 residues. CDR1 and CDR2 from the germline V gene are MDHEN and SYDVKM. Trimming cost V 4 bases and J 4 bases; bases outside gene matches: 9.

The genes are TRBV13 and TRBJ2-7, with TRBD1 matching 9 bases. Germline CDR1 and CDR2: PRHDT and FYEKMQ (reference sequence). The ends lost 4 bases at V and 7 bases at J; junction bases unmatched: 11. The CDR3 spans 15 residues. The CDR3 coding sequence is TGTGCCAGCAGCTCCCCAGGGACAGGGCTGTATGAGCAGTACGTC. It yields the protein CASSSPGTGLYEQYV.

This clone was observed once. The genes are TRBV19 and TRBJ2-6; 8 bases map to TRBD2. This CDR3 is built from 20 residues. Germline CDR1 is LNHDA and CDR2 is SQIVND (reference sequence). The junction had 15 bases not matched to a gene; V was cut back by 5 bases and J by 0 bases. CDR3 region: CASSASQRELPISGANVLTF. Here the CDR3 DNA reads TGTGCCAGTAGTGCGTCTCAGCGGGAGTTACCAATCTCTGGGGCCAACGTCCTGACTTTC. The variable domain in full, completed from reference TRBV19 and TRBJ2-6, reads DGGITQSPKYLFRKEGQNVTLSCEQNLNHDAMYWYRQDPGQGLRLIYYSQIVNDFQKGDIAEGYSVSREKKESFPLTVTSAQKNPTAFYLCASSASQRELPISGANVLTFGAGSRLTVL.